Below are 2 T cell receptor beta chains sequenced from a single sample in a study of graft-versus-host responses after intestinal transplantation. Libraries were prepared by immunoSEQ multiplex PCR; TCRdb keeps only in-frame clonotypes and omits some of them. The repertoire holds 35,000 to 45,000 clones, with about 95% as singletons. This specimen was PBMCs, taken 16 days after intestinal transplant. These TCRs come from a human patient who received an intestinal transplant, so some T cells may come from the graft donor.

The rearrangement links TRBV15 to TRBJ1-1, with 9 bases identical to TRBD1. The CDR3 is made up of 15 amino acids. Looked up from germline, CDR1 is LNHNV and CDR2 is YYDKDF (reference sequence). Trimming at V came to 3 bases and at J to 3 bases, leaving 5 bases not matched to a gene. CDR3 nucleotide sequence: TGTGCCACCAGCAGCCGAGACAGGGGGGACACTGAAGCTTTCTTT. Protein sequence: CATSSRDRGDTEAFF.

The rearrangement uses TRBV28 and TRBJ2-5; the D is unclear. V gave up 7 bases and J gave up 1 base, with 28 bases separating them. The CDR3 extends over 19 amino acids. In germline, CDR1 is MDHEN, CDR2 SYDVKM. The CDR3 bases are TGTGCCAGCACCTCTGGGTTGGTTGCCTCCGGACCAGGCCAAGAGACCCAGTACTTC. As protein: CASTSGLVASGPGQETQYF.